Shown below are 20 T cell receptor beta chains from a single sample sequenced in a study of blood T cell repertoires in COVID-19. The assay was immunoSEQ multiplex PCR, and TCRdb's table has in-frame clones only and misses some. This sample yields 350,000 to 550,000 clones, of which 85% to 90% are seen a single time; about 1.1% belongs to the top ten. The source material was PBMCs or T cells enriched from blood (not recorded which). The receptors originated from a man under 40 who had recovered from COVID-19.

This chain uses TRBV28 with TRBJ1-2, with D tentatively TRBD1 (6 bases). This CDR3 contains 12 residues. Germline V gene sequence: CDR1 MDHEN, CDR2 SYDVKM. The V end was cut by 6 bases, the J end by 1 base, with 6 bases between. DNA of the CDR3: TGTGCCAGCAGGGACAGTAACTATGGCTACACCTTC. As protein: CASRDSNYGYTF.

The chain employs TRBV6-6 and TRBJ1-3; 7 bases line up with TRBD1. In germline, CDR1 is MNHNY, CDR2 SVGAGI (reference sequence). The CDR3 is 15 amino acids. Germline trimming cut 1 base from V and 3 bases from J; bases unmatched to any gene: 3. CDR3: CASSYFRDSGNTIYF. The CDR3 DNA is TGTGCCAGCAGTTACTTCCGGGACAGTGGAAACACCATATATTTT.

CDR3 nucleotide sequence: TGCGCCAGCAGCTTGGAAGGCAGGGCAGATCGCGGCTACACCTTC. Translating it yields CASSLEGRADRGYTF. The rearrangement uses TRBV5-1 and TRBJ1-2, with TRBD1 as a possible D gene (5 bases). V lost 0 bases and J 8 bases, leaving 17 bases between the germline ends. CDR1 is SGHRS and CDR2 is YFSETQ in the germline V gene. This CDR3 is built from 15 residues.

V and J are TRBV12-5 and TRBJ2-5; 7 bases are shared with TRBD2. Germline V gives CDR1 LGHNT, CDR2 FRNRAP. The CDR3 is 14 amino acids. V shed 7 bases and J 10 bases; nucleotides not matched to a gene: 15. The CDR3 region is CASARSTGSGGQYF. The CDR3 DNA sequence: TGTGCTAGTGCAAGGTCGACCGGGTCGGGGGGCCAGTACTTC.

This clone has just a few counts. CDR3 in DNA: TGTGCCAGCAGTTTATATGACAGCTCCTACGAGCAGTACTTC. Translation gives CASSLYDSSYEQYF. V gene TRBV28 combines with J gene TRBJ2-7; tentatively, D is TRBD1 (5 bases). Germline V gives CDR1 MDHEN, CDR2 SYDVKM. The CDR3 sequence is 14 residues long. The ends were cut back, 1 base at V and 0 bases at J, with 7 bases in the middle.

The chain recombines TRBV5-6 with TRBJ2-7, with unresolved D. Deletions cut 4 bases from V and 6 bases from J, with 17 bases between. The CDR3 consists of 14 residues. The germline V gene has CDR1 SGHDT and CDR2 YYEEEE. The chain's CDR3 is CASSGPSRASEQYF. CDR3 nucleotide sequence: TGTGCCAGCAGCGGCCCTTCTAGAGCCTCCGAGCAGTACTTC.

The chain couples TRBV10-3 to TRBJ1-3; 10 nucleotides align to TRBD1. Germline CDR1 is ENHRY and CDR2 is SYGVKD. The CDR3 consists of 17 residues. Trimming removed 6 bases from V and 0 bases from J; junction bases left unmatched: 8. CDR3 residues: CAIRGQGLHYSGNTIYF. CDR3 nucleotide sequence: TGTGCCATCAGGGGACAGGGGCTCCATTACTCTGGAAACACCATATATTTT.

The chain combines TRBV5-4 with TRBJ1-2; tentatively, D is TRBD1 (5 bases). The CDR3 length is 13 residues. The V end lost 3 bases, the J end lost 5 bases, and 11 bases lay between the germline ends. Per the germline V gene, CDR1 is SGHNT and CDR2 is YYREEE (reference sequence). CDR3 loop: CASSYDSTYGYTF. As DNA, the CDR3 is TGTGCCAGCAGCTATGACAGCACTTATGGCTACACCTTC.

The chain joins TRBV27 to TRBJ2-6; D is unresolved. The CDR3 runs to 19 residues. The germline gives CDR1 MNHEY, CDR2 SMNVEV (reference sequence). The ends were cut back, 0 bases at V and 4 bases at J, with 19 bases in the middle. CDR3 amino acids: CASSLSPRYAQAGANVLTF. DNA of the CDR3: TGTGCCAGCAGTTTATCCCCCCGGTATGCCCAGGCGGGGGCCAACGTCCTGACTTTC. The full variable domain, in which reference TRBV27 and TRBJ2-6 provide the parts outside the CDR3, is EAQVTQNPRYLITVTGKKLTVTCSQNMNHEYMSWYRQDPGLGLRQIYYSMNVEVTDKGDVPEGYKVSRKEKRNFPLILESPSPNQTSLYFCASSLSPRYAQAGANVLTFGAGSRLTVL.

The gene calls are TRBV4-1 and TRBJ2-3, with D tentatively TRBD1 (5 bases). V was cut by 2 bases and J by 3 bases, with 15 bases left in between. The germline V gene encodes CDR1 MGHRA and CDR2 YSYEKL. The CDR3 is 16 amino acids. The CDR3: CASSQWTPRITDTQYF. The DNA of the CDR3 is TGCGCCAGCAGCCAATGGACACCTAGAATTACAGATACGCAGTATTTT.

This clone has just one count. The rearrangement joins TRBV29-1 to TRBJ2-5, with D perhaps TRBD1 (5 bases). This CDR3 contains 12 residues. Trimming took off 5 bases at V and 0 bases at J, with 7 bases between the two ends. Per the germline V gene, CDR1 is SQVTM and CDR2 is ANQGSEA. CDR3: CSVRQYQETQYF. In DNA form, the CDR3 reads TGCAGCGTTAGACAGTACCAAGAGACCCAGTACTTC.

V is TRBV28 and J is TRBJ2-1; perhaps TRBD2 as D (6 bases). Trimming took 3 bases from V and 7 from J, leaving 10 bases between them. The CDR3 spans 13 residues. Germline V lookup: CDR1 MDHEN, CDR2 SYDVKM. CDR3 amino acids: CASSFDSGNEQFF. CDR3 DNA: TGTGCCAGCAGTTTTGATAGCGGAAATGAGCAGTTCTTC.

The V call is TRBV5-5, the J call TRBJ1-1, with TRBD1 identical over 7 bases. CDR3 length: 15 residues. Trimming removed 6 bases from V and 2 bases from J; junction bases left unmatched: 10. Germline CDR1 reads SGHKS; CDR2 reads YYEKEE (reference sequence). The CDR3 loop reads CASNSGRGANTEAFF. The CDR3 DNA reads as TGTGCCAGCAACTCAGGCAGGGGGGCAAACACTGAAGCTTTCTTT.

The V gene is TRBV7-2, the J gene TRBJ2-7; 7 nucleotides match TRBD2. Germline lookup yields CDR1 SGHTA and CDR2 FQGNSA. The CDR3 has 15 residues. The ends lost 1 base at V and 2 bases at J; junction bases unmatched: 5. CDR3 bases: TGTGCCAGCAGCTTAGGACTAGCTTCGACCTACGAGCAGTACTTC. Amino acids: CASSLGLASTYEQYF.

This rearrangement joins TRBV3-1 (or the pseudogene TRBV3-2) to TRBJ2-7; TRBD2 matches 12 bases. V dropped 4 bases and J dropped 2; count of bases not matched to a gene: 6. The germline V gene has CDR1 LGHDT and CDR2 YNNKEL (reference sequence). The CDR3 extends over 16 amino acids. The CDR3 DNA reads TGTGCCAGCAGCCCCGAACGACTAGCGGGAGCCTACGAGCAGTACTTC. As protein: CASSPERLAGAYEQYF.

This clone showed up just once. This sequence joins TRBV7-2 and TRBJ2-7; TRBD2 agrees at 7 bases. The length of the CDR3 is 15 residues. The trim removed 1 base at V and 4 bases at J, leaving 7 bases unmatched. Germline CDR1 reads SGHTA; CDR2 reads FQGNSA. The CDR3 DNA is TGTGCCAGCAGCTTAGGGGGCGGGAGAGGATACGAGCAGTACTTC. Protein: CASSLGGGRGYEQYF.

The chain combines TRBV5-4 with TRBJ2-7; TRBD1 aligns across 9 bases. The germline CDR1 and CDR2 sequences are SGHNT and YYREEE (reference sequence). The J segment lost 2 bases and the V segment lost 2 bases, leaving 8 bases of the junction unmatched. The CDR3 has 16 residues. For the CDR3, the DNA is TGTGCCAGCAGCTTACTAGGGACAGGGACAACCTACGAGCAGTACTTC. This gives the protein CASSLLGTGTTYEQYF.

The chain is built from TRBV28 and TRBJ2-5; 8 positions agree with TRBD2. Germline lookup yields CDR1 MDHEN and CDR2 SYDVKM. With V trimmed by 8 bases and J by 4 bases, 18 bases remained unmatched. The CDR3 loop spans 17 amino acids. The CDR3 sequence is CASGPLRLAGETETQYF. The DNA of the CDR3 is TGTGCCAGCGGACCTCTTCGGCTAGCGGGCGAGACAGAGACCCAGTACTTC.

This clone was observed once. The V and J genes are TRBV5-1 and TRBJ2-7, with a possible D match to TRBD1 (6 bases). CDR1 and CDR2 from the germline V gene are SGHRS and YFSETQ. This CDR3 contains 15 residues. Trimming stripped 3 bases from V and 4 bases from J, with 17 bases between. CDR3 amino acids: CASSSERTDRYEQYF. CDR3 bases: TGCGCCAGCAGCTCGGAGAGGACAGACAGGTACGAGCAGTACTTC.

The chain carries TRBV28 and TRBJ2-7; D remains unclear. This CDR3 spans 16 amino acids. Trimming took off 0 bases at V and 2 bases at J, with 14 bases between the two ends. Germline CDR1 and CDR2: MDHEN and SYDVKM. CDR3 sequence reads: CASSLWVPKPAYEQYF. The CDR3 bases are TGTGCCAGCAGTTTATGGGTACCGAAACCAGCCTACGAGCAGTACTTC.